The 8 T cell receptor beta chains in this list originate from one sample, sequenced in a study of blood T cells in healthy people across ages. PCR was performed a second time for roughly 7 to 11 cycles using a sample-barcoded 5' primer and a J-beta primer mix. TCRdb re-analysed the 5' RACE reads in MiXCR, keeping a single row per CDR3 protein. The table includes about 1 million distinct CDR3 sequences, less than 50% detected once. Sequencing input: blood. The origin of the receptors is a woman aged 60 to 75 in good health.

The CDR3 spells CASTGQVTYEQYF. CDR3 in DNA: TGTGCCAGCACGGGACAGGTAACGTACGAGCAGTACTTC. The rearrangement links TRBV28 to TRBJ2-7, with 8 nucleotides matching TRBD1. The germline gives CDR1 MDHEN, CDR2 SYDVKM. The CDR3 has 13 residues. Trimming removed 7 bases from V and 4 bases from J; junction bases left unmatched: 6.

This clonotype has only a few counts. The chain employs TRBV5-1 and TRBJ2-6, with a tentative D call TRBD1 (6 bases). CDR1 and CDR2 (germline): SGHRS, YFSETQ. The CDR3 length is 17 residues. Trimming took 0 bases from V and 0 from J, leaving 10 bases between them. Written as DNA, the CDR3 is TGCGCCAGCAGCTTGGCGGGACATGCCTCTGGGGCCAACGTCCTGACTTTC. It translates to CASSLAGHASGANVLTF.

The genes are TRBV12-3 or TRBV12-4 and TRBJ1-1; 9 nucleotides agree with TRBD1. This CDR3 has 16 residues. V trimming: 5 bases; J trimming: 2 bases; junction bases outside the gene matches: 9. The chain's CDR3 is CASSPPGQGDNTEAFF. The CDR3 DNA follows: TGTGCCAGCAGTCCCCCGGGACAGGGCGATAACACTGAAGCTTTCTTT.

The V and J genes are TRBV4-1 and TRBJ2-5; TRBD2 matches 14 bases. Trimming removed 3 bases from V and 5 bases from J; junction bases left unmatched: 8. The germline CDR1 and CDR2 sequences are MGHRA and YSYEKL. The CDR3 has 17 amino acids. The CDR3 loop is CASSQTGLAGDGETQYF. As DNA, the CDR3 is TGCGCCAGCAGCCAGACGGGACTAGCGGGAGACGGGGAGACCCAGTACTTC.

This rearrangement joins TRBV5-1 to TRBJ2-1, with D tentatively TRBD1 (5 bases). The germline V and J ends were trimmed by 3 bases and 2 bases, with 15 bases remaining between them. The CDR3 totals 16 residues. Germline V CDR1 and CDR2: SGHRS, YFSETQ. DNA of the CDR3: TGCGCCAGCAGCTCAGGGCTCTCTGGTCCCTACAATGAGCAGTTCTTC. Translation: CASSSGLSGPYNEQFF. Using reference TRBV5-1 and TRBJ2-1 for the parts outside the CDR3, the full variable domain is KAGVTQTPRYLIKTRGQQVTLSCSPISGHRSVSWYQQTPGQGLQFLFEYFSETQRNKGNFPGRFSGRQFSNSRSEMNVSTLELGDSALYLCASSSGLSGPYNEQFFGPGTRLTVL.

This chain links TRBV20-1 with TRBJ2-7; TRBD2 matches at 12 bases. TRBJ2-1 explains the end of the DNA better; the J call may be wrong. This CDR3 has 15 residues. Germline-derived CDR1 and CDR2 are DFQATT and SNEGSKA (reference sequence). The CDR3 loop reads CSASGLAGGGNEQFF. For the CDR3, the DNA is TGCAGTGCTAGTGGCCTAGCGGGAGGGGGCAATGAGCAGTTCTTC.

The chain is built from TRBV20-1 and TRBJ2-3, with TRBD2 matching 8 bases. Germline V CDR1 and CDR2: DFQATT, SNEGSKA (reference sequence). CDR3 length equals 14 residues. CDR3 DNA sequence: TGCAGGGCCTTCCGGGGGGGCGCGACAGATACGCAGTATTTT. Protein: CRAFRGGATDTQYF.

Remarks on this clonotype: A much larger clone lies one base from this, so it may be a read error. The CDR3 bases are TGTGCCATCAGTAGGACAGACTGCGAGCAGTACTTC. This encodes CAISRTDCEQYF. The chain uses TRBV10-3 and TRBJ2-7, with D perhaps matching TRBD1 (6 bases). V was trimmed by 5 bases and J by 6 bases, leaving 11 bases between them. The CDR3 sequence is 12 residues long. CDR1 is ENHRY and CDR2 is SYGVKD in the germline V gene.